The clone carrying this T cell receptor (beta chain) has just one count. This specimen comes from a study of blood T cell repertoires in COVID-19. Sequencing used immunoSEQ multiplex PCR; TCRdb keeps in-frame clones, though not all of them. The data contain some 200,000 clones, 88% of them singletons. This CDR3 is built from 15 residues. Trimming cost V 3 bases and J 0 bases, with 9 bases left between them. Germline-derived CDR1 and CDR2 are SGHVS and FNYEAQ. Specimen: PBMCs or T cells enriched from blood (not recorded which). This chain uses TRBV7-6 with TRBJ2-1; D unclear. The sequence was obtained from a woman in her 30s who had recovered from COVID-19. DNA for the CDR3: TGTGCCAGCAGCTTGGAGTTCGGCTCCTACAATGAGCAGTTCTTC. Its translation: CASSLEFGSYNEQFF.